The table lists the clone carrying this T cell receptor beta chain with a count of one. Its antigen is not known. Primers included in the PCR were 60 Vbeta and 13 Jbeta primers. Authors' methods: Unique TCR beta chains totaled 65 million to 95 million in a later count, with roughly 11 million of them shared. The repertoire was sequenced with immunoSEQ multiplex PCR; TCRdb's copy has only in-frame clones and lacks some. V and J calls and clone size follow that table, whereas D and trimming were derived from the DNA. This table has hundreds of thousands of clones, 77% appearing once. This specimen comes from a study of cytomegalovirus exposure and HLA in healthy donors. As for the study in general: T cells numbering around 190 million yielded some 110 million unique TCR beta sequences in an earlier analysis. Study-wide points: 150 or so TCR beta chains were listed as cytomegalovirus-associated. A prior analysis recorded that most TCR beta V segments were productive about 90% or about 30% of the time.

Trimming shortened V by 8 bases and J by 8 bases, and 24 bases separated the two germline ends. Looked up from germline, CDR1 is MDHEN and CDR2 is SYDVKM. The CDR3 has 16 amino acids. The V and J genes are TRBV28 and TRBJ1-4; D possibly corresponds to TRBD1 (5 bases). Material: PBMCs. The clonotype originates from a woman between 55 and 75 years old in good health and CMV-seropositive. The CDR3 DNA reads as TGTGCCAGCTCTGCCCATATGGGGGGGTTGGGAGAAAAACTGTTTTTT. Amino acids: CASSAHMGGLGEKLFF. The entire variable domain, with the rest obtained from reference TRBV28 and TRBJ1-4, is as follows: DVKVTQSSRYLVKRTGEKVFLECVQDMDHENMFWYRQDPGLGLRLIYFSYDVKMKEKGDIPEGYSVSREKKERFSLILESASTNQTSMYLCASSAHMGGLGEKLFFGSGTQLSVL.